The present T cell receptor beta chain was sequenced within a study of shared clonotypes between healthy human individuals. This clone is a singleton in its sample. Assay: immunoSEQ multiplex PCR; the TCRdb copy retains only in-frame clones and omits some. The sample has millions of clones, roughly 94% seen once. There are 16 residues in the CDR3. The ends lost 0 bases at V and 6 bases at J; junction bases unmatched: 7. CDR1 and CDR2 from the germline V gene are MNHNS and SASEGT. CD45RA-negative memory and CD45RA+ naive subsets were split from the CD4+ cells. The TCR sequence derives from a man aged 18 to 29 in good health. The sequenced material came from naive CD4+ T cells sorted from blood. Stated subset: CD45RA+ positively selected. This chain uses TRBV6-1 with TRBJ1-5; 8 positions match TRBD1. CDR3 sequence: CASSEAPGRGLQPQHF. DNA of the CDR3: TGTGCCAGCAGTGAAGCTCCTGGCAGGGGGCTTCAGCCCCAGCATTTT.